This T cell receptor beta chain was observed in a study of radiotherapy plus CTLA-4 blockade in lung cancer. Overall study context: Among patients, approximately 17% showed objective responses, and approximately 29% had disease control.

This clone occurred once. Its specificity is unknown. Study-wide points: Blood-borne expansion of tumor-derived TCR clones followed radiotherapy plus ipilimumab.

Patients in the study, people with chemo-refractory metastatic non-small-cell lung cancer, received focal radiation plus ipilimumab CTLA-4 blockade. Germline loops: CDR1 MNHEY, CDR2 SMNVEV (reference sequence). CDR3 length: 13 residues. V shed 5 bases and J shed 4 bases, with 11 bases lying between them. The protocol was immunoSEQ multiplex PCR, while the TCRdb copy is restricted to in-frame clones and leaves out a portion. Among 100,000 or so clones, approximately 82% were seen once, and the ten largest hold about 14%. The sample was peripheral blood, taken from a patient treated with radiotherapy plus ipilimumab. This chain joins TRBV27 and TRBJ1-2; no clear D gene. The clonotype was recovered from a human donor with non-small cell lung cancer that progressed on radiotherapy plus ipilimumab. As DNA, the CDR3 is TGTGCCAGCAGTCCTTACCCGGGCTATGGCTACACCTTC. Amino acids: CASSPYPGYGYTF.